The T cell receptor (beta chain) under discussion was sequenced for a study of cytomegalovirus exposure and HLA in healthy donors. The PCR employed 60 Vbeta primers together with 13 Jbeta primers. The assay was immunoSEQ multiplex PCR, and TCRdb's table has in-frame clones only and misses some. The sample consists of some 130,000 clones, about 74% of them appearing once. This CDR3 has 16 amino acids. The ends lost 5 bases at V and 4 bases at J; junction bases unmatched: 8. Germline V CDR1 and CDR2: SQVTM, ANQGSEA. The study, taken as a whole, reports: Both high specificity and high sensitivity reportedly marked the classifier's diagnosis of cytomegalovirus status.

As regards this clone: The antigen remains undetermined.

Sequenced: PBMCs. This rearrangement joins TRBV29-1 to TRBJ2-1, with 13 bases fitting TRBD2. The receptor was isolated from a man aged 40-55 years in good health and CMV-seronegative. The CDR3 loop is CSVRTSGGPDYNEQFF. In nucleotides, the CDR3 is TGCAGCGTTCGGACTAGCGGGGGCCCCGATTACAATGAGCAGTTCTTC.